This T cell receptor beta chain was sequenced during a study of T cell responses to AZD1222 COVID-19 vaccine. A word on this clone: Its antigen is not identified.

Findings and limits, study-wide: A rise in Spike-specific TCR breadth and depth followed two AZD1222 doses.

Method: immunoSEQ multiplex PCR; TCRdb's copy keeps in-frame clones and lacks some. The sample lists 150,000 to 250,000 clones, 80% to 95% occurring once. The sequences come from peripheral blood, collected 28 days after the second AZD1222 dose. The receptor's source is an adult who received the AZD1222 COVID-19 vaccine.

DNA of the CDR3: TGTGCCAGCACTAAGACAGGGCCAACCACTGAAGCTTTCTTT. Protein product: CASTKTGPTTEAFF. The rearrangement joins TRBV28 to TRBJ1-1; 7 bases align to TRBD1. This CDR3 is built from 14 residues. V dropped 7 bases and J dropped 4; count of bases not matched to a gene: 9. Germline V CDR1 and CDR2: MDHEN, SYDVKM.